This TCR beta chain was obtained from a study of human T cells and chemical hapten exposure (dated by TCRdb to about 2021). About the full investigation: For sensitization, 2% DPC in acetone was applied to an approximately 2 cm by approximately 2 cm area of upper inner arm skin. Patch testing was performed on the upper back with Finn chambers containing 0.01% DPC, and the patch tests were scored after 6 days according to International Contact Dermatitis Research Group standards. The libraries were sequenced as a pool, and the TCR yield per sample differed mostly because of small variations in library volumes within the pool. Patients additionally received weekly therapeutic DPC doses to the scalp throughout the roughly 24-week study period. The mostly female patient cohort included alopecia areata with under or over 50% scalp involvement, alopecia totalis and alopecia universalis. Blood samples were taken from patients before sensitization (week 0) and at 2, 6 and about 24 weeks after DPC sensitization. In alopecia patients, the study followed how the peripheral blood TCR repertoire changed in vivo over primary and secondary sensitization to diphenylcyclopropenone (DPC), a hapten. For TCR sequencing, blood came from 25 to 35 alopecia patients at anywhere from one to four time points (pre-sensitization, 2, 6 and 24 weeks). The paper's findings and limits, for the study overall: Compared with pre-sensitization or healthy control sets, expanded TCRs formed significantly more large CDR3 similarity clusters, which is consistent with antigen-driven responses. A positive correlation was found between the number of PT1 expanded TCRs and patch test score, with significance reached at thresholds 8, 16 and 32 but not 4. Repeated subsampling changed both the strength of the expansion versus patch-test correlation and the threshold at which that correlation became significant. Alopecia, a presumed autoimmune disease, was present in all patients, so the immune response of the patients might differ from that of healthy individuals. The number of TCRs above 1 in 1000 frequency did not change with DPC sensitization; there was no evidence of global repertoire structure alterations.

Details on this clonotype: No antigen is known for it. Per-nucleotide qualities are absent, and no much larger clonotype sits a single base away.

Inclusive of the bounding cysteine and phenylalanine, the CDR3 is 13 residues long. The read is trimmed to its CDR3 DNA, 39 bases read in frame from base 1. V is reduced by 0 bases and J by 3 bases, leaving a spacing of 8 bases between them. The germline V gene encodes CDR1 DFQATT and CDR2 SNEGSKA (reference sequence). Library method: RACE. The instrument given in TCRdb is NextSeq 500. Library preparation attached unique molecular identifiers to individual cDNA molecules for quantitative, reproducible TCR counting. Each blood RNA sample was used to sequence both TCR alpha and TCR beta chains. On the study's bioinformatics: A median of roughly 100,000 TCRs per sample was observed, with a range of about 20,000 to 690,600. V, J and CDR3 annotation of the TCR reads was performed with the Decombinator software suite. To make PS versus PT1 abundance plots, every sample was subsampled to the same number of TCRs (28,000). Expanded TCRs were defined as absent before sensitization and observed at least eight times at the 2-week time point. The public sequencing data were trimmed at Q25 with fastp and processed into clonotypes with MiXCR by TCRdb, which kept only in-frame beta chains. Entries that share a CDR3 protein sequence are merged under the most common genes and DNA. TCRdb, not the authors, supplied the V and J calls. The sample table lists more than 100,000 distinct CDR3 sequences, roughly 13% of them with a count of one. The top ten clonotypes cover over 0.85% of the sample.

Read against the paper, the sample's time point label means: patch test 1, 2 weeks after DPC sensitization. The sample's treatment or condition label is to be understood as: therapeutic diphenylcyclopropenone sensitization with weekly scalp DPC. Blood at each patch-test visit was drawn before the patch test was applied. Patients were eligible if aged 18 to 70, diagnosed with alopecia and judged suitable for DPC therapy, and pregnant patients were excluded. Unfractionated whole blood was collected in Tempus Blood RNA tubes, and total RNA was extracted from that blood. The sample here was whole blood, taken in connection with sensitization to the hapten diphenylcyclopropenone (DPC). This TCR was sampled from a man younger than 35 with alopecia areata. Some clones in this sample may be carry-over from other donors' samples. The chain employs TRBV20-1 and TRBJ1-2, with TRBD1 perhaps the D gene, on 6 matching bases. CDR3 loop: CSAREWGHYGYTF. The sequence in DNA is TGCAGTGCTAGAGAGTGGGGGCACTATGGCTACACCTTC.